This TCR beta chain was recorded in a study of OX40 agonist ivuxolimab in advanced cancers. Overall study context: The dose-escalation cohort was just under 85% male, with a mean age of 60 years, ranging about 20 to 85. Partial responses, seen in three patients, involved one hepatocellular carcinoma and two cutaneous melanomas.

The table came from immunoSEQ multiplex PCR; TCRdb's copy has only in-frame clones and leaves some out. The table has about 30,000 clones, around 79% seen once; the top ten hold less than 30%. With V trimmed by 3 bases and J by 4 bases, 8 bases remained unmatched. CDR1 and CDR2 from the germline V gene are MNHEY and SMNVEV (reference sequence). This CDR3 has 15 residues. As regards this clone: Its antigen is undetermined.

Whole-study findings and limits: Partial responders receiving 0.1-3.0 mg/kg showed among the lowest clonal expansion.

The rearrangement links TRBV27 to TRBJ2-7; TRBD1 matches 8 bases. The clonotype comes from an adult with an advanced solid tumor such as melanoma, head and neck, liver or kidney cancer. This specimen consisted of CD4+ or CD8+ T cells sorted from blood, obtained in a trial of the OX40 agonist ivuxolimab. CDR3 residues: CASSLGQGARYEQYF. The CDR3 DNA reads as TGTGCCAGCAGTTTGGGGCAGGGGGCAAGGTACGAGCAGTACTTC.